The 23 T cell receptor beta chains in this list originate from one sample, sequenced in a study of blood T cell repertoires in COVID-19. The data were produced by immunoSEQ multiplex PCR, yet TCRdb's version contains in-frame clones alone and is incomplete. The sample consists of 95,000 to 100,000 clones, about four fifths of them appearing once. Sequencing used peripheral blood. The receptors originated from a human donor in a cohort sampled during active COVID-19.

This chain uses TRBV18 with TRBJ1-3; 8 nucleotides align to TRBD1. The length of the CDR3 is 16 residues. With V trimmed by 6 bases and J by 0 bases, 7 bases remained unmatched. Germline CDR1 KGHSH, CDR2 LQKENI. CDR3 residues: CASSPGQVNSGNTIYF. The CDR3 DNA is TGTGCCAGCTCCCCGGGACAGGTTAACTCTGGAAACACCATATATTTT.

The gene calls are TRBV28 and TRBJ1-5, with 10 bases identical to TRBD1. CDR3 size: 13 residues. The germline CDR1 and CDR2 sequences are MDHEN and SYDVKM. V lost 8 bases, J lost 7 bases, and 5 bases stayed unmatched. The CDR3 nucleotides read TGTGCCAGCCTGACAGGGGGCATCCAGCCCCAGCATTTT. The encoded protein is CASLTGGIQPQHF.

CDR3 residues: CAIRPDRGRSEAFF. In DNA, the CDR3 is TGTGCCATCAGACCGGACAGGGGGAGGTCTGAAGCTTTCTTT. The rearrangement uses TRBV10-3 and TRBJ1-1; the match to TRBD1 covers 10 bases. J lost 6 bases, V lost 6 bases, and 7 bases had no gene match. The CDR3 is 14 residues long. The germline gives CDR1 ENHRY, CDR2 SYGVKD.

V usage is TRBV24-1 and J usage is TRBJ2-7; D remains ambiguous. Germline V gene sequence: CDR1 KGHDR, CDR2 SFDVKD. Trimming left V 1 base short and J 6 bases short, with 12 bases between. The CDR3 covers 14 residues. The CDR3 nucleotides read TGTGCCACCAGTGATTTCGGTACCCCCCCCGAGCAGTACTTC. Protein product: CATSDFGTPPEQYF.

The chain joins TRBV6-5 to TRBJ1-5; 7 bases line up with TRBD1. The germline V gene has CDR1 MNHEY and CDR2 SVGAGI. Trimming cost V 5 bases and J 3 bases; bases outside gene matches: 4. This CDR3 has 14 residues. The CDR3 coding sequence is TGTGCCAGCAGTCGAGGGGGCTTCAATCAGCCCCAGCATTTT. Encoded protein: CASSRGGFNQPQHF.

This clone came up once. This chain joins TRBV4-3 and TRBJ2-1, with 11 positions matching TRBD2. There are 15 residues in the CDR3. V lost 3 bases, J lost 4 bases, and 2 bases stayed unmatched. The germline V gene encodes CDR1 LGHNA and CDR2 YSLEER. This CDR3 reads CASSQTSGAYNEQFF. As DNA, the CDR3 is TGCGCCAGCAGCCAGACTAGCGGGGCTTACAATGAGCAGTTCTTC.

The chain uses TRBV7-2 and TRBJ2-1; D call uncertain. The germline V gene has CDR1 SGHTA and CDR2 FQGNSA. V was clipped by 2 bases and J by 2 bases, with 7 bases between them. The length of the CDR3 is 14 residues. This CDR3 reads CASSLTETYNEQFF. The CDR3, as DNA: TGTGCCAGCAGCTTAACAGAAACCTACAATGAGCAGTTCTTC.

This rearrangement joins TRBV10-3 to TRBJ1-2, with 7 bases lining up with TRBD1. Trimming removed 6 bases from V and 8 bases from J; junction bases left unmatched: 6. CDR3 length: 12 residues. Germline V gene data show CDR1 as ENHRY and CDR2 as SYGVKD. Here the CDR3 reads CAIREDRVGYTF. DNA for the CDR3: TGTGCCATCAGGGAAGACAGGGTCGGCTACACCTTC.

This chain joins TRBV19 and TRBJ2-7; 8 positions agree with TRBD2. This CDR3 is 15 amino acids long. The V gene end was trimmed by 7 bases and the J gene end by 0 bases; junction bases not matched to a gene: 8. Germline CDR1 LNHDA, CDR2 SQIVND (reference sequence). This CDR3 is CASTSNSGISYEQYF. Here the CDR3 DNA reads TGTGCCAGTACCTCAAATAGCGGGATCTCCTACGAGCAGTACTTC.

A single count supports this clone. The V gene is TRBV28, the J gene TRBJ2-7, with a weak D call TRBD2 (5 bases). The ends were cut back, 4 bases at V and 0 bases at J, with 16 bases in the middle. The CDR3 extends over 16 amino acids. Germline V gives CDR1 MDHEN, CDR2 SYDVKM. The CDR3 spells CASSSRGRDGSYEQYF. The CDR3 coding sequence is TGTGCCAGCAGTTCCCGGGGTAGGGATGGCTCCTACGAGCAGTACTTC.

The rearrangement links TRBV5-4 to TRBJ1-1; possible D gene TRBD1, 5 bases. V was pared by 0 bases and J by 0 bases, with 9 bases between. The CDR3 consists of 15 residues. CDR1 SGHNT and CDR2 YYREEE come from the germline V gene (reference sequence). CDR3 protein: CASSLGGAVNTEAFF. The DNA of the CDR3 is TGTGCCAGCAGCTTGGGGGGCGCGGTGAACACTGAAGCTTTCTTT. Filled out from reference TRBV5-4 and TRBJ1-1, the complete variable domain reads ETGVTQSPTHLIKTRGQQVTLRCSSQSGHNTVSWYQQALGQGPQFIFQYYREEENGRGNFPPRFSGLQFPNYSSELNVNALELDDSALYLCASSLGGAVNTEAFFGQGTRLTVV.

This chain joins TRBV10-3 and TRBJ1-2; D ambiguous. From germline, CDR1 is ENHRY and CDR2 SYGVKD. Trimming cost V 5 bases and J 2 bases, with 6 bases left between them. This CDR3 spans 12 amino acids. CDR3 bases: TGTGCCATCAGTCCGTCGAACTATGGCTACACCTTC. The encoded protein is CAISPSNYGYTF.

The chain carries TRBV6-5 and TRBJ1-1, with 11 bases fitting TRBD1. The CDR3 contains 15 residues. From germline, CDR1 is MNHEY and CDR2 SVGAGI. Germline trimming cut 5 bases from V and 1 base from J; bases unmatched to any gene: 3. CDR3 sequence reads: CASSRTGGSNTEAFF. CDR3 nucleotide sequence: TGTGCCAGCAGTCGGACAGGGGGCTCGAACACTGAAGCTTTCTTT.

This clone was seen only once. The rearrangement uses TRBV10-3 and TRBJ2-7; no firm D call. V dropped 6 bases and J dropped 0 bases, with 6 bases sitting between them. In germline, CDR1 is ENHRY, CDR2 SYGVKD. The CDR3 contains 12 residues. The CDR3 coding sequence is TGTGCCATCAGGGGCAGCTCCTACGAGCAGTACTTC. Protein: CAIRGSSYEQYF.

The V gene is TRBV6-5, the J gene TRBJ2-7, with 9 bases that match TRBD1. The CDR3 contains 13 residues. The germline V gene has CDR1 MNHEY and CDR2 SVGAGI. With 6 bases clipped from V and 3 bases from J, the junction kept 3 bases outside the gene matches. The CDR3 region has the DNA TGTGCCAGCAGAGGGACAGGGCGCTACGAGCAGTACTTC. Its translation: CASRGTGRYEQYF.

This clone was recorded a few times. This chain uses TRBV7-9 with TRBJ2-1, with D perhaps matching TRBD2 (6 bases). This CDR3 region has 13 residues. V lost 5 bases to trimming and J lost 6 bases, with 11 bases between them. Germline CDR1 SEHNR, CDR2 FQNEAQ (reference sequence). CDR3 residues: CASSLLAINEQFF. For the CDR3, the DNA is TGTGCCAGCAGCCTACTAGCAATCAATGAGCAGTTCTTC.

This chain's CDR3 is CASSSGTGAGELFF. Written as DNA, the CDR3 is TGTGCCAGCAGTTCTGGGACAGGAGCCGGGGAGCTGTTTTTT. This chain joins TRBV27 and TRBJ2-2; 8 bases are a match to TRBD1. J lost 6 bases, V lost 4 bases, and 4 bases had no gene match. Germline loops: CDR1 MNHEY, CDR2 SMNVEV (reference sequence). There are 14 residues in the CDR3.

CDR3 amino acids: CASSVSTGTWGNQPQHF. The CDR3 DNA reads as TGTGCCAGCAGCGTTTCGACAGGGACATGGGGCAATCAGCCCCAGCATTTT. The chain is built from TRBV5-4 and TRBJ1-5; 7 nucleotides agree with TRBD1. V was pared by 4 bases and J by 2 bases, with 12 bases of the junction left unmatched. Germline loops: CDR1 SGHNT, CDR2 YYREEE (reference sequence). The CDR3 is 17 amino acids. The complete variable domain, with remaining parts taken from reference TRBV5-4 and TRBJ1-5, reads ETGVTQSPTHLIKTRGQQVTLRCSSQSGHNTVSWYQQALGQGPQFIFQYYREEENGRGNFPPRFSGLQFPNYSSELNVNALELDDSALYLCASSVSTGTWGNQPQHFGDGTRLSIL.

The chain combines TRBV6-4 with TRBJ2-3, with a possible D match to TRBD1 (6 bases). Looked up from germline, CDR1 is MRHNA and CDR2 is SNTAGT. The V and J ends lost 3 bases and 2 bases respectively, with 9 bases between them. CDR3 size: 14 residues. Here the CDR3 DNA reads TGTGCCAGCAGTGATGGACAGCCCACAGATACGCAGTATTTT. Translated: CASSDGQPTDTQYF.

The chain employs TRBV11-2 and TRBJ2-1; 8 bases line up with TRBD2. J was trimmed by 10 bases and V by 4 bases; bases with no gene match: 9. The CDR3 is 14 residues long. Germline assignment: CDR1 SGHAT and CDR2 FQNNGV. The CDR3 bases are TGTGCCAGCAGCTCTAGCGGGCCAAAGGGGGAGCAGTTCTTC. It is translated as CASSSSGPKGEQFF.

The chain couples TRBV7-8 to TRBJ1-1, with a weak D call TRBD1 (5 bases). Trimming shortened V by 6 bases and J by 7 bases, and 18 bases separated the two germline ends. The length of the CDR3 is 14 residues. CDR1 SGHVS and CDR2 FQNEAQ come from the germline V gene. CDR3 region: CASSHLGDLHEAFF. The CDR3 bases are TGTGCCAGCAGTCATCTAGGGGATCTTCATGAAGCTTTCTTT.

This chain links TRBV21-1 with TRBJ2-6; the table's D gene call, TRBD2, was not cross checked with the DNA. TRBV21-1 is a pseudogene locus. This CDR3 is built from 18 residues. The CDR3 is CASSKDKRGVYGANVLTF. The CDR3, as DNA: TGTGCCAGCAGCAAAGATAAGCGGGGGGTTTATGGGGCCAACGTCCTGACTTTC.

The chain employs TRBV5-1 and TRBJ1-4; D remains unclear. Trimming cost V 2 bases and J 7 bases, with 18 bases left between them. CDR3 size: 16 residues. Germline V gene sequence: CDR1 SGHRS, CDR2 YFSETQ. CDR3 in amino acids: CASSFGGLEGTEKLFF. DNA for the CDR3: TGCGCCAGCAGCTTCGGAGGGCTAGAGGGTACTGAAAAACTGTTTTTT.